This passage covers 32 T cell receptor beta chains from one sample sequenced in a study of T cell changes during pregnancy in multiple sclerosis. Sequenced by immunoSEQ multiplex PCR; TCRdb stores in-frame clones only, minus some. Of 35,000 to 45,000 clones listed, around nine tenths were seen once; the top ten hold around 0.48%. Sequenced material: CD4+ T cells from peripheral blood mononuclear cells, taken in the first trimester of pregnancy. The receptors originated from a female donor in good health, enrolled as a control in a pregnancy study.

The chain links TRBV7-6 to TRBJ1-6, with a possible D match to TRBD1 (6 bases). V gave up 5 bases and J gave up 2 bases, with 16 bases separating them. CDR1 is SGHVS, CDR2 FNYEAQ, per germline. The CDR3 runs to 17 residues. DNA of the CDR3: TGTGCCAGCAGCCGCTTCAGGGGCAGAGCCTATAATTCACCCCTCCACTTT. This translates into CASSRFRGRAYNSPLHF.

The chain combines TRBV12-5 with TRBJ1-1; 8 nucleotides agree with TRBD1. V lost 3 bases and J lost 6; bases outside the gene matches: 6. The CDR3 is made up of 14 amino acids. The germline CDR1 and CDR2 sequences are LGHNT and FRNRAP. CDR3 protein: CASGLIQGASEAFF. The CDR3 region has the DNA TGTGCTAGTGGTTTAATTCAGGGGGCTTCTGAAGCTTTCTTT.

The chain couples TRBV6-5 to TRBJ2-2; D is perhaps TRBD1 (6 bases). In germline, CDR1 is MNHEY, CDR2 SVGAGI. V was pared by 0 bases and J by 4 bases, with 12 bases between. The CDR3 contains 16 residues. CDR3 DNA: TGTGCCAGCAGTTACTCCAGGGGCTCGGGCACCGGGGAGCTGTTTTTT. Its protein is CASSYSRGSGTGELFF.

CDR3 in amino acids: CASSFGSGNTIYF. The CDR3 nucleotides are TGTGCCAGCAGCTTCGGGTCTGGAAACACCATATATTTT. V and J are TRBV7-6 and TRBJ1-3; D is undetermined. V lost 3 bases and J 1 base, leaving 4 bases between the germline ends. The CDR3 has 13 amino acids. CDR1 and CDR2 (germline): SGHVS, FNYEAQ.

V gene TRBV11-2 combines with J gene TRBJ2-3; 12 bases fit TRBD2. Germline loops: CDR1 SGHAT, CDR2 FQNNGV. This CDR3 spans 15 amino acids. Trimming cost V 3 bases and J 7 bases; bases outside gene matches: 5. CDR3 in amino acids: CASSFTSGGTYTQYF. CDR3 DNA sequence: TGTGCCAGCAGCTTTACTAGCGGGGGGACCTATACGCAGTATTTT.

The chain couples TRBV11-2 to TRBJ1-4; unclear D gene. CDR1 SGHAT and CDR2 FQNNGV come from the germline V gene. The V end lost 1 base, the J end lost 10 bases, and 13 bases lay between the germline ends. This CDR3 region has 14 residues. The CDR3: CASSLVPSGVKLFF. The CDR3 DNA reads as TGTGCCAGCAGCTTAGTCCCCTCCGGAGTAAAACTGTTTTTT.

This chain links TRBV29-1 with TRBJ1-1, with TRBD1 matching 7 bases. From germline, CDR1 is SQVTM and CDR2 ANQGSEA. The V gene end was trimmed by 7 bases and the J gene end by 8 bases; junction bases not matched to a gene: 13. CDR3 length equals 13 residues. CDR3 nucleotides: TGCAGCGGCCGGGGACAGCCAGCAAGGGAAGCTTTCTTT. It is translated as CSGRGQPAREAFF. Looking up the rest from reference TRBV29-1 and TRBJ1-1 gives the full variable domain: SAVISQKPSRDICQRGTSLTIQCQVDSQVTMMFWYRQQPGQSLTLIATANQGSEATYESGFVIDKFPISRPNLTFSTLTVSNMSPEDSSIYLCSGRGQPAREAFFGQGTRLTVV.

This clone came up a few times. The chain has TRBV18 and TRBJ1-2; a possible D gene is TRBD1 (6 bases). Trimming cost V 3 bases and J 5 bases, with 10 bases left between them. The CDR3 has 13 residues. CDR1 and CDR2 from the germline V gene are KGHSH and LQKENI. The CDR3 DNA reads TGTGCCAGCTCACCCGACAGGTGGTATGGCTACACCTTC. Encoded protein: CASSPDRWYGYTF.

CDR3 in DNA: TGCGCCAGCAGCCGCGCCCAAGGGGGGGGCGTCGGGGAGCTGTTTTTT. It translates to CASSRAQGGGVGELFF. V is TRBV4-1 and J is TRBJ2-2; a possible D gene is TRBD2 (7 bases). The CDR3 runs to 16 residues. The germline V gene has CDR1 MGHRA and CDR2 YSYEKL. With 4 bases removed from V and 7 bases from J, the gap between germline ends came to 19 bases.

V gene TRBV28 combines with J gene TRBJ2-7, with D perhaps TRBD1 (6 bases). V was shortened by 1 base and J by 3 bases, with 10 bases between the two germline ends. The germline gives CDR1 MDHEN, CDR2 SYDVKM. CDR3 length: 14 residues. Here the CDR3 DNA reads TGTGCCAGCAGTTTATCGACAGGAGTCTACGAGCAGTACTTC. Its protein product is CASSLSTGVYEQYF.

The chain couples TRBV28 to TRBJ2-5, with a possible D match to TRBD2 (6 bases). Germline CDR1 MDHEN, CDR2 SYDVKM. V shed 5 bases and J shed 3 bases, with 7 bases lying between them. The CDR3 length is 12 residues. The CDR3 nucleotides read TGTGCCAGCAGTGCGGGGAAAGAGACCCAGTACTTC. The encoded protein is CASSAGKETQYF.

The CDR3 region has the DNA TGTGCCAGCAGCTTCAGGGAGACCCAGTACTTC. This sequence encodes CASSFRETQYF. V usage is TRBV5-6 and J usage is TRBJ2-5; D gene unclear. Deletions cut 2 bases from V and 5 bases from J, with 4 bases between. Germline V gene sequence: CDR1 SGHDT, CDR2 YYEEEE. The CDR3 has 11 residues.

The chain is built from TRBV29-1 and TRBJ2-7, with D tentatively TRBD2 (6 bases). This CDR3 spans 12 amino acids. Looked up from germline, CDR1 is SQVTM and CDR2 is ANQGSEA. Trimming cost V 7 bases and J 2 bases, with 12 bases left between them. As DNA, the CDR3 is TGCAGCGCGGGGGAACCGGCCTACGAGCAGTACTTC. It encodes CSAGEPAYEQYF.

This chain uses TRBV7-2 with TRBJ2-3, with 7 positions matching TRBD2. Germline lookup yields CDR1 SGHTA and CDR2 FQGNSA. The CDR3 has 16 residues. V lost 1 base to trimming and J lost 2 bases; unmatched junction nucleotides: 6. The CDR3 sequence is CASSLGWLAVTDTQYF. The CDR3 DNA follows: TGTGCCAGCAGCTTAGGATGGCTAGCGGTCACAGATACGCAGTATTTT.

J is TRBJ2-1 and V is TRBV10-3, with 7 positions matching TRBD2. J gave up 6 bases and V 8 bases, and 13 bases lay outside the gene matches. Germline V gives CDR1 ENHRY, CDR2 SYGVKD. CDR3 length: 15 residues. CDR3 protein: CAIGGDGGGANEQFF. DNA for the CDR3: TGTGCCATCGGGGGAGATGGCGGGGGAGCCAATGAGCAGTTCTTC.

V and J are TRBV5-6 and TRBJ2-3, with D hard to call. The CDR3 is made up of 14 amino acids. Trimming shortened V by 4 bases and J by 3 bases, and 12 bases separated the two germline ends. The germline CDR1 and CDR2 sequences are SGHDT and YYEEEE. For the CDR3, the DNA is TGTGCCAGCAGCCCGAAAGCAATGACAGATACGCAGTATTTT. Its protein is CASSPKAMTDTQYF.

The V call is TRBV11-2, the J call TRBJ2-7, with no clear D. V shed 2 bases and J shed 3 bases, with 14 bases lying between them. The V gene's germline CDR1 is SGHAT and CDR2 FQNNGV. The CDR3 loop spans 15 amino acids. The CDR3 region is CASSLMAGSIYEQYF. The CDR3 DNA follows: TGTGCCAGCAGCTTAATGGCAGGCTCGATCTACGAGCAGTACTTC.

This chain uses TRBV21-1 with TRBJ2-5; the table calls TRBD2, which could not be checked here. TRBV21-1 is reported as a pseudogene. The CDR3 consists of 16 residues. The CDR3 sequence is CASSKPRLAGWETQYF. Here the CDR3 DNA reads TGTGCCAGCAGCAAACCGAGACTAGCGGGTTGGGAGACCCAGTACTTC.

V and J are TRBV18 and TRBJ1-5, with D tentatively TRBD1 (6 bases). Deletions cut 2 bases from V and 9 bases from J, with 14 bases between. CDR3 length: 14 amino acids. CDR1 is KGHSH and CDR2 is LQKENI in the germline V gene. The CDR3 nucleotides read TGTGCCAGCTCACCAAACGGGACATCCGGGCCCCAGCATTTT. Protein: CASSPNGTSGPQHF.

The chain couples TRBV6-5 to TRBJ1-5; the D is unclear. Germline CDR1 is MNHEY and CDR2 is SVGAGI. The length of the CDR3 is 14 residues. Deletions cut 0 bases from V and 5 bases from J, with 8 bases between. The CDR3 nucleotides are TGTGCCAGCAGTTACTCGGAGATTGATCAGCCCCAGCATTTT. This encodes CASSYSEIDQPQHF.

The chain is built from TRBV13 and TRBJ2-1, with D possibly being TRBD2 (6 bases). This CDR3 contains 16 residues. V was trimmed by 1 base and J by 4 bases, leaving 14 bases between them. Germline CDR1 PRHDT, CDR2 FYEKMQ (reference sequence). The CDR3: CASSLDRGRLYNEQFF. In DNA form, the CDR3 reads TGTGCCAGCAGCTTAGACCGGGGGAGATTATACAATGAGCAGTTCTTC.

The chain couples TRBV19 to TRBJ1-2; 7 positions match TRBD1. Germline V gene sequence: CDR1 LNHDA, CDR2 SQIVND (reference sequence). This CDR3 contains 15 residues. The ends lost 6 bases at V and 4 bases at J; junction bases unmatched: 11. In DNA, the CDR3 is TGTGCCAGTAGCCGGGACAGCAGGTCCCCCTATGGCTACACCTTC. Residues: CASSRDSRSPYGYTF. The full variable domain, in which reference TRBV19 and TRBJ1-2 provide the parts outside the CDR3, is DGGITQSPKYLFRKEGQNVTLSCEQNLNHDAMYWYRQDPGQGLRLIYYSQIVNDFQKGDIAEGYSVSREKKESFPLTVTSAQKNPTAFYLCASSRDSRSPYGYTFGSGTRLTVV.

The chain couples TRBV4-3 to TRBJ1-6; a weak D match, TRBD1 (6 bases). The CDR3 runs to 16 residues. Per germline, CDR1 LGHNA and CDR2 YSLEER. Trimming cost V 1 base and J 8 bases, with 15 bases left between them. The CDR3 nucleotides are TGCGCCAGCAGCCAAGCTGGGGGCATTGGAGATTCACCCCTCCACTTT. It yields the protein CASSQAGGIGDSPLHF.

This clone was detected once. Mismatch with germline at one junction end may stem from a read error. The V call is TRBV7-7, the J call TRBJ2-5; 15 nucleotides agree with TRBD2. The germline gives CDR1 SSHAT, CDR2 FNYEAQ (reference sequence). This CDR3 has 17 amino acids. CDR3 nucleotides: TGTGCTAGCAGCCTGGGGACTAGCGGGGGGCACGGAGAGACCCAGTACTTC. It encodes CASSLGTSGGHGETQYF.

The chain has TRBV4-2 and TRBJ1-2; D is unclear. Deletions cut 0 bases from V and 8 bases from J, with 7 bases between. CDR1 is LGHNA, CDR2 YNFKEQ, per germline. This CDR3 comprises 12 residues. The CDR3 region is CASSQDVFGYTF. CDR3 bases: TGTGCCAGCAGCCAAGATGTCTTCGGCTACACCTTC.

This rearrangement joins TRBV7-8 to TRBJ2-2, with 9 bases identical to TRBD2. The V and J ends lost 2 bases and 2 bases, in that order; junction bases with no gene match: 3. Germline lookup yields CDR1 SGHVS and CDR2 FQNEAQ. The CDR3 covers 16 residues. For the CDR3, the DNA is TGTGCCAGCAGCTTAATAGCGGGGGCCAACACCGGGGAGCTGTTTTTT. Amino acids: CASSLIAGANTGELFF.

The V call is TRBV18, the J call TRBJ1-3; D gene ambiguous. The length of the CDR3 is 15 residues. The V gene lost 6 bases and the J gene lost 0 bases, with 12 bases spanning the gap. Germline values: CDR1 KGHSH, CDR2 LQKENI. This chain's CDR3 is CASSLRGDSGNTIYF. CDR3 DNA sequence: TGTGCCAGCTCGCTGAGAGGTGACTCTGGAAACACCATATATTTT.

The chain uses TRBV19 and TRBJ2-5, with 8 bases identical to TRBD1. The J segment lost 5 bases and the V segment lost 4 bases, leaving 9 bases of the junction unmatched. CDR1 and CDR2 from the germline V gene are LNHDA and SQIVND (reference sequence). This CDR3 contains 15 residues. The CDR3: CASSKGQATGETQYF. CDR3 coding DNA: TGTGCCAGTAGTAAGGGACAGGCCACGGGGGAGACCCAGTACTTC.

The rearrangement joins TRBV6-5 to TRBJ1-1; D is uncertain. Trimming removed 5 bases at V and 1 base at J, with 14 bases between. This CDR3 is 15 amino acids long. CDR1 MNHEY and CDR2 SVGAGI come from the germline V gene. CDR3: CASSPPGGWNTEAFF. In nucleotides, the CDR3 is TGTGCCAGCAGTCCCCCAGGAGGCTGGAACACTGAAGCTTTCTTT.

The rearrangement joins TRBV5-6 to TRBJ1-1; D is perhaps TRBD1 (5 bases). The CDR3 runs to 17 residues. CDR1 is SGHDT, CDR2 YYEEEE, per germline. The ends were cut back, 2 bases at V and 1 base at J, with 18 bases in the middle. For the CDR3, the DNA is TGTGCCAGCAGCTTTCGTGGGATTATAACAGGGAACACTGAAGCTTTCTTT. Protein sequence: CASSFRGIITGNTEAFF.

The V call is TRBV4-3, the J call TRBJ2-5, with 9 bases lining up with TRBD2. The length of the CDR3 is 14 residues. Germline V gene sequence: CDR1 LGHNA, CDR2 YSLEER. Losses at the gene ends were 3 bases for V and 3 bases for J; bases not matched to a gene: 2. The CDR3 region has the DNA TGCGCCAGCAGCCAGCGGGGGGGAAAAGAGACCCAGTACTTC. This translates into CASSQRGGKETQYF.

The chain joins TRBV7-6 to TRBJ2-5, with a weak D call TRBD1 (5 bases). V was trimmed by 5 bases and J by 2 bases, leaving 12 bases between them. Germline V gene sequence: CDR1 SGHVS, CDR2 FNYEAQ. The CDR3 is 14 amino acids. The CDR3 DNA sequence: TGTGCCAGCAGCCACAGGTCCGAGCAAGAGACCCAGTACTTC. The encoded protein is CASSHRSEQETQYF.